This entry lists 27 T cell receptor beta chains sequenced from one sample in a study of T cell responses to AZD1222 COVID-19 vaccine. Measured with immunoSEQ multiplex PCR; TCRdb has only the in-frame clones, and not every one. The table includes 85,000 to 130,000 clones, around nine tenths detected once. Here the sequenced sample was peripheral blood, taken on day 0 of AZD1222 vaccination. These TCRs come from an adult in good health.

J is TRBJ2-7 and V is TRBV11-2; no reliable D call. CDR1 and CDR2 (germline): SGHAT, FQNNGV. The V gene lost 3 bases and the J gene lost 1 base, with 4 bases spanning the gap. CDR3 length: 12 amino acids. This CDR3 is CASSLWSYEQYF. Written as DNA, the CDR3 is TGTGCCAGCAGCTTGTGGTCCTACGAGCAGTACTTC. Full variable domain (outside the CDR3, taken from reference TRBV11-2 and TRBJ2-7): EAGVAQSPRYKIIEKRQSVAFWCNPISGHATLYWYQQILGQGPKLLIQFQNNGVVDDSQLPKDRFSAERLKGVDSTLKIQPAKLEDSAVYLCASSLWSYEQYFGPGTRLTVT.

The chain links TRBV25-1 to TRBJ1-5; unclear D gene. CDR3 length: 17 amino acids. V dropped 4 bases and J dropped 0 bases, with 16 bases sitting between them. The germline gives CDR1 MGHDK, CDR2 SYGVNS. The CDR3 loop is CASSASKDRDSNQPQHF. In nucleotides, the CDR3 is TGTGCCAGCAGTGCGAGTAAGGACCGAGATAGCAATCAGCCCCAGCATTTT. Using reference TRBV25-1 and TRBJ1-5 for the parts outside the CDR3, the full variable domain is EADIYQTPRYLVIGTGKKITLECSQTMGHDKMYWYQQDPGMELHLIHYSYGVNSTEKGDLSSESTVSRIRTEHFPLTLESARPSHTSQYLCASSASKDRDSNQPQHFGDGTRLSIL.

CDR3 in DNA: TGCGCCAGCAGCGTAGTGGGGGGCGAACAAGAGACCCAGTACTTC. Its translation is CASSVVGGEQETQYF. V gene TRBV5-1 combines with J gene TRBJ2-5; D assignment may be TRBD1 or TRBD2 (6 bases each). In germline, CDR1 is SGHRS, CDR2 YFSETQ. The V gene lost 4 bases and the J gene lost 2 bases, with 15 bases spanning the gap. The CDR3 is 15 residues long.

The chain uses TRBV6-2 or TRBV6-3 and TRBJ2-7; 8 positions match TRBD1. Germline CDR1 reads MNHEY; CDR2 reads SVGEGT. Germline trimming cut 5 bases from V and 11 bases from J; bases unmatched to any gene: 8. The CDR3 has 12 amino acids. CDR3 bases: TGTGCCAGCAGTCGACCCCAGGGGGCGAAGTACTTC. As protein: CASSRPQGAKYF.

The chain couples TRBV2 to TRBJ1-4; D might be TRBD1 (6 bases). The CDR3 extends over 17 amino acids. The germline V gene encodes CDR1 SNHLY and CDR2 FYNNEI. Trimming stripped 7 bases from V and 4 bases from J, with 22 bases between. CDR3 amino acids: CASMGGTISAFNEKLFF. CDR3 in DNA: TGTGCCAGCATGGGGGGCACCATCTCCGCTTTTAATGAAAAACTGTTTTTT.

The rearrangement joins TRBV9 to TRBJ2-7; TRBD2 agrees at 8 bases. Per the germline V gene, CDR1 is SGDLS and CDR2 is YYNGEE. The J segment lost 5 bases and the V segment lost 3 bases, leaving 7 bases of the junction unmatched. The CDR3 sequence is 14 residues long. The CDR3 sequence is CASSGPGLVDEQYF. The CDR3 DNA is TGTGCCAGCAGCGGACCGGGACTAGTGGACGAGCAGTACTTC.

The V call is TRBV4-1, the J call TRBJ1-2; D unresolved. CDR3 size: 11 residues. CDR1 is MGHRA and CDR2 is YSYEKL in the germline V gene. Deletions cut 3 bases from V and 8 bases from J, with 7 bases between. The DNA of the CDR3 is TGCGCCAGCAGCCAGTACGAAGGCTACACCTTC. It specifies CASSQYEGYTF.

The chain employs TRBV11-3 and TRBJ2-3, with 8 bases that match TRBD2. Germline CDR1 is SGHNT and CDR2 is YENEEA. CDR3 size: 12 residues. The J segment lost 11 bases and the V segment lost 0 bases, leaving 1 base of the junction unmatched. CDR3 residues: CASSLDSGEQYF. CDR3 sequence (DNA): TGTGCCAGCAGCTTAGATAGCGGGGAGCAGTATTTT.

This chain joins TRBV18 and TRBJ2-2; 9 nucleotides align to TRBD2. J was trimmed by 4 bases and V by 2 bases; bases with no gene match: 5. CDR1 is KGHSH, CDR2 LQKENI, per germline. The CDR3 length is 16 residues. The CDR3 is CASSPVTSGPTGELFF. The DNA of the CDR3 is TGTGCCAGCTCACCAGTAACTAGCGGGCCCACCGGGGAGCTGTTTTTT.

The V and J genes are TRBV28 and TRBJ1-2; D remains ambiguous. Germline-derived CDR1 and CDR2 are MDHEN and SYDVKM. The CDR3 totals 10 residues. The V end was cut by 5 bases, the J end by 8 bases, with 6 bases between. CDR3 protein: CASSTPGYTF. The CDR3, as DNA: TGTGCCAGCAGTACGCCGGGCTACACCTTC.

This clone occurred once. The chain carries TRBV5-5 and TRBJ2-7, with D unresolved. The CDR3 has 15 residues. Deletions cut 0 bases from V and 3 bases from J, with 13 bases between. CDR1 and CDR2 (germline): SGHKS, YYEKEE (reference sequence). The CDR3 loop reads CASSLVPALIYEQYF. The CDR3 nucleotides read TGTGCCAGCAGCTTGGTTCCCGCGCTCATCTACGAGCAGTACTTC.

The V call is TRBV10-3, the J call TRBJ1-6; tentative D call: TRBD1 (6 bases). CDR3 size: 17 residues. V was trimmed by 0 bases and J by 4 bases, leaving 13 bases between them. Germline CDR1 is ENHRY and CDR2 is SYGVKD. The CDR3 DNA is TGTGCCATCAGTGAGTCCTTAGGGGGGCCTTATAATTCACCCCTCCACTTT. Translation: CAISESLGGPYNSPLHF.

The chain combines TRBV2 with TRBJ1-2, with 7 bases identical to TRBD1. Trimming at V came to 6 bases and at J to 4 bases, leaving 8 bases not matched to a gene. Germline V gives CDR1 SNHLY, CDR2 FYNNEI. This CDR3 spans 14 amino acids. CDR3 nucleotide sequence: TGTGCCAGCAGGACCATGGGACAGAGCTATGGCTACACCTTC. Residues: CASRTMGQSYGYTF.

This chain joins TRBV3-1 (or the pseudogene TRBV3-2) and TRBJ2-3; TRBD1 matches at 9 bases. From germline, CDR1 is LGHDT and CDR2 YNNKEL (reference sequence). CDR3 length equals 14 residues. V was pared by 0 bases and J by 11 bases, with 6 bases of the junction left unmatched. The CDR3 reads CASSQDHRGRGQYF. The CDR3 nucleotides are TGTGCCAGCAGCCAAGACCACAGGGGGCGCGGGCAGTATTTT.

The chain combines TRBV6-4 with TRBJ1-2; 9 bases fit TRBD1. The ends lost 0 bases at V and 8 bases at J; junction bases unmatched: 7. The CDR3 runs 15 residues. Germline V lookup: CDR1 MRHNA, CDR2 SNTAGT. The CDR3 DNA sequence: TGTGCCAGCAGTGACTCCGGGACAGGGCTCAAGGGCTACACCTTC. Translation gives CASSDSGTGLKGYTF.

The chain is built from TRBV12-3 or TRBV12-4 and TRBJ1-6; 7 bases are shared with TRBD1. J was trimmed by 8 bases and V by 5 bases; bases with no gene match: 3. The CDR3 is 13 amino acids. The CDR3 DNA sequence: TGTGCCAGCAGTGGGACAGCTGATTCACCCCTCCACTTT. Translation gives CASSGTADSPLHF.

This chain joins TRBV2 and TRBJ1-3, with D hard to call. V was trimmed by 4 bases and J by 7 bases, leaving 11 bases between them. Germline V lookup: CDR1 SNHLY, CDR2 FYNNEI. The CDR3 length is 13 residues. CDR3 residues: CASSVTVGNTIYF. The CDR3 nucleotides are TGTGCCAGCAGTGTAACCGTCGGGAACACCATATATTTT.

The CDR3 spells CASSEVRTSGQETQYF. The CDR3 coding sequence is TGTGCCAGCAGTGAAGTACGGACTAGCGGACAAGAGACCCAGTACTTC. The V gene is TRBV6-1, the J gene TRBJ2-5; 10 bases agree with TRBD2. CDR3 length: 16 residues. Germline-derived CDR1 and CDR2 are MNHNS and SASEGT. J lost 2 bases, V lost 1 base, and 4 bases had no gene match.

The chain combines TRBV5-1 with TRBJ2-1; D gene unclear. Germline V lookup: CDR1 SGHRS, CDR2 YFSETQ. Trimming removed 3 bases from V and 9 bases from J, with 13 bases in between. CDR3 length: 13 residues. The CDR3 protein is CASSSGPLSEQFF. In nucleotides, the CDR3 is TGCGCCAGCAGCTCCGGACCATTAAGTGAGCAGTTCTTC.

The chain carries TRBV27 and TRBJ2-7, with 7 positions matching TRBD1. Unmatched junction bases numbered 11, after V lost 6 bases and J lost 3 bases. The CDR3 has 15 amino acids. The germline gives CDR1 MNHEY, CDR2 SMNVEV (reference sequence). CDR3 amino acids: CASSPGGTPNYEQYF. The CDR3, as DNA: TGTGCCAGCAGCCCAGGGGGTACTCCAAACTACGAGCAGTACTTC.

J is TRBJ2-1 and V is TRBV6-4; 11 bases are shared with TRBD2. The germline CDR1 and CDR2 sequences are MRHNA and SNTAGT. This CDR3 region has 15 residues. With 6 bases clipped from V and 8 bases from J, the junction kept 9 bases outside the gene matches. The CDR3 DNA follows: TGTGCCAGCAGCGTAGCGGGGGGGGCCGTCGATGAGCAGTTCTTC. As protein: CASSVAGGAVDEQFF.

This clone was seen a single time. The chain carries TRBV9 and TRBJ1-1; D remains unclear. The CDR3 consists of 13 residues. The V end was cut by 0 bases, the J end by 1 base, with 4 bases between. Germline V gives CDR1 SGDLS, CDR2 YYNGEE. This CDR3 reads CASSVAKNTEAFF. The DNA for the CDR3 is TGTGCCAGCAGCGTAGCCAAGAACACTGAAGCTTTCTTT.

The chain has TRBV9 and TRBJ1-3; TRBD1 matches 7 bases. The CDR3 spans 17 residues. From germline, CDR1 is SGDLS and CDR2 YYNGEE. The ends lost 4 bases at V and 0 bases at J; junction bases unmatched: 10. The CDR3 nucleotides are TGTGCCAGCAGCCAAACTGCAGGGGGGCACTCTGGAAACACCATATATTTT. Protein product: CASSQTAGGHSGNTIYF.

The chain couples TRBV12-5 to TRBJ1-2; the D gene is possibly TRBD1 (5 bases). Germline V gene sequence: CDR1 LGHNT, CDR2 FRNRAP. The CDR3 length is 15 residues. Trimming took 0 bases from V and 2 from J, leaving 10 bases between them. The CDR3 DNA reads as TGTGCTAGTGGTTTGGTATCCGGGGGAAACTATGGCTACACCTTC. This sequence encodes CASGLVSGGNYGYTF.

The J gene is TRBJ2-7, the V gene TRBV13; a possible D gene is TRBD1 (6 bases). V was clipped by 4 bases and J by 1 base, with 8 bases between them. In germline, CDR1 is PRHDT, CDR2 FYEKMQ (reference sequence). The CDR3 loop spans 13 amino acids. As DNA, the CDR3 is TGTGCCAGCAGCTCGGGGACATCCTACGAGCAGTACTTC. Translated: CASSSGTSYEQYF.

J is TRBJ2-1 and V is TRBV19; 7 bases are shared with TRBD1. From germline, CDR1 is LNHDA and CDR2 SQIVND (reference sequence). The CDR3 length is 14 residues. V shed 6 bases, J shed 1 base, and the junction held 3 bases outside the gene matches. Here the CDR3 DNA reads TGTGCCAGTAGCTCGACAGGGTCCTACAATGAGCAGTTCTTC. It encodes CASSSTGSYNEQFF.

This clone was counted once. CDR3 in DNA: TGTGCCAGTAGTTTGTCAGCTGGGGCCAACGTCCTGACTTTC. Its protein is CASSLSAGANVLTF. This rearrangement joins TRBV19 to TRBJ2-6; no clear D. The germline V and J ends were trimmed by 5 bases and 2 bases, with 7 bases remaining between them. Looked up from germline, CDR1 is LNHDA and CDR2 is SQIVND (reference sequence). The CDR3 is 14 residues long.